A selection of T cell receptor beta chains follows, all from one sample in a study of cytomegalovirus exposure and HLA in healthy donors. Produced via immunoSEQ multiplex PCR; TCRdb's table is partial and in-frame only. The sample holds tens of thousands of clones; about 70% are singletons and the top ten take just under 6.5%. Sequenced sample: PBMCs. The receptors were sampled from a man aged 30 to 39 in good health and CMV-seronegative. Each CDR3 is given with its conserved first and last residue. Each record gives: J gene, D gene, clone size, V gene, CDR3 protein, CDR3 DNA. D genes are given only for firm matches. Only part of the rows carry a size: once, few, many, or a class if the clone is expanded.

>TRBJ2-7|TRBD1|few|TRBV18
CASSKGTGRTYEQYF
TGTGCCAGCTCTAAGGGGACAGGGCGAACCTACGAGCAGTACTTC
>TRBJ1-1|NA|NA|TRBV5-1
CASSLGFRAEAFF
TGCGCCAGCAGCTTGGGGTTTAGAGCAGAAGCTTTCTTT
>TRBJ1-1|NA|NA|TRBV30
CAWSPKRNTEAFF
TGTGCCTGGAGTCCAAAGCGGAACACTGAAGCTTTCTTT
>TRBJ2-1|TRBD1|NA|TRBV7-9
CASSPRQGPAYNEQFF
TGTGCCAGCAGCCCAAGACAGGGGCCAGCCTACAATGAGCAGTTCTTC
>TRBJ2-5|NA|NA|TRBV7-9
CASSLGEGSGTQYF
TGTGCCAGCAGCTTAGGAGAGGGTTCCGGGACCCAGTACTTC
>TRBJ2-1|NA|NA|TRBV6-5
CASSSVGESTDNEQFF
TGTGCCAGCAGTTCCGTCGGGGAGAGTACAGACAATGAGCAGTTCTTC
>TRBJ2-3|TRBD2|NA|TRBV11-2
CASSRTSGRTDTQYF
TGTGCCAGCAGCCGGACTAGCGGGAGAACAGATACGCAGTATTTT
>TRBJ2-2|TRBD2|NA|TRBV4-2
CASSLSPGLAGVNTGELFF
TGTGCCAGCAGCCTCTCACCGGGACTAGCGGGAGTAAACACCGGGGAGCTGTTTTTT
>TRBJ2-3|NA|NA|TRBV25-1
CASSESVVMDTQYF
TGTGCCAGCAGTGAATCGGTCGTGATGGATACGCAGTATTTT
>TRBJ2-2|NA|NA|TRBV2
CASTGTTNTGELFF
TGTGCCAGCACCGGGACAACGAACACCGGGGAGCTGTTTTTT
>TRBJ2-1|TRBD2|NA|TRBV29-1
CSVETSSNEQFF
TGCAGCGTCGAGACTAGCAGCAATGAGCAGTTCTTC
>TRBJ2-7|TRBD2|few|TRBV27
CASSLGTSGRLYEQYF
TGTGCCAGCAGTCTCGGGACTAGCGGGAGGTTGTACGAGCAGTACTTC
>TRBJ2-2|TRBD2|NA|TRBV4-2
CASSQGGVAGRELFF
TGTGCCAGCAGCCAAGGGGGGGTAGCGGGGCGGGAGCTGTTTTTT
>TRBJ2-2|TRBD2|NA|TRBV15
CATSRDSSGIGELFF
TGTGCCACCAGCAGAGATTCCAGCGGGATCGGGGAGCTGTTTTTT
>TRBJ1-4|NA|few|TRBV14
CASSQDLHPGEKLFF
TGTGCCAGCAGCCAAGACCTACACCCGGGAGAAAAACTGTTTTTT
>TRBJ1-4|NA|few|TRBV6-1
CASNFNRFSGEKLFF
TGTGCCAGCAACTTCAATCGGTTTTCAGGCGAAAAACTGTTTTTT
>TRBJ1-3|NA|NA|TRBV5-8
CASSEGYSGNTIYF
TGTGCCAGCAGCGAGGGATACTCTGGAAACACCATATATTTT
>TRBJ2-1|TRBD2|NA|TRBV7-7
CASSPRLAGTYNEQFF
TGTGCCAGCAGCCCGAGACTAGCGGGGACCTACAATGAGCAGTTCTTC
>TRBJ2-2|TRBD2|NA|TRBV27
CASSPLLAGATGELFF
TGTGCCAGCAGTCCACTTTTAGCGGGAGCCACCGGGGAGCTGTTTTTT
>TRBJ1-5|NA|NA|TRBV2
CASSSLRNQPQHF
TGTGCCAGCAGCTCTCTCAGAAATCAGCCCCAGCATTTT
>TRBJ1-1|NA|NA|TRBV12-5
CASGLGGVNTEAFF
TGTGCTAGTGGTTTGGGGGGCGTGAACACTGAAGCTTTCTTT
>TRBJ2-5|TRBD2|NA|TRBV6-1
CASGGGRKETQYF
TGTGCCAGCGGGGGAGGGAGAAAAGAGACCCAGTACTTC
>TRBJ2-6|TRBD1|NA|TRBV14
CASSRRGNSGANVLTF
TGTGCCAGCAGCCGCAGGGGGAACTCTGGGGCCAACGTCCTGACTTTC
>TRBJ1-2|TRBD1|once|TRBV30
CAWSVGQGVYGYTF
TGTGCCTGGAGTGTAGGGCAGGGGGTCTATGGCTACACCTTC
>TRBJ2-7|NA|NA|TRBV27
CASRGLSTYEQYF
TGTGCCAGCAGGGGCCTTTCAACCTACGAGCAGTACTTC
>TRBJ1-5|TRBD1|NA|TRBV27
CASSPGDSYQPQHF
TGTGCCAGCAGCCCTGGGGACAGTTATCAGCCCCAGCATTTT
>TRBJ2-7|TRBD2|NA|TRBV6-1
CASSPLTSGSYEQYF
TGTGCCAGCAGTCCGCTAACTAGCGGCTCCTACGAGCAGTACTTC
>TRBJ2-2|TRBD2|NA|TRBV6-4
CASSELAGGTGELFF
TGTGCCAGCAGTGAACTAGCGGGAGGCACCGGGGAGCTGTTTTTT
>TRBJ2-5|TRBD1|NA|TRBV5-4
CASSLQGAMETQYF
TGTGCCAGCAGCTTGCAGGGGGCGATGGAGACCCAGTACTTC
>TRBJ2-1|NA|NA|TRBV5-1
CASSHSGLGYNEQFF
TGCGCCAGCAGCCACTCGGGGTTAGGTTACAATGAGCAGTTCTTC
>TRBJ2-5|NA|NA|TRBV30
CAWSAMSQETQYF
TGTGCCTGGAGTGCAATGAGCCAAGAGACCCAGTACTTC
>TRBJ1-3|NA|NA|TRBV5-6
CASSLGPGVGNTIYF
TGTGCCAGCAGCTTGGGGCCCGGGGTTGGAAACACCATATATTTT
>TRBJ1-3|TRBD1|NA|TRBV30
CAWKRQGMDGNTIYF
TGTGCCTGGAAGAGACAGGGGATGGACGGAAACACCATATATTTT
>TRBJ1-5|NA|NA|TRBV30
CAWSPGQLNQPQHF
TGTGCCTGGAGTCCGGGACAACTGAATCAGCCCCAGCATTTT
>TRBJ1-1|TRBD1|NA|TRBV29-1
CSGGQGNTEAFF
TGCAGCGGGGGACAGGGAAACACTGAAGCTTTCTTT
>TRBJ2-1|NA|once|TRBV29-1
CSVEEPAGWRFF
TGCAGCGTTGAAGAACCCGCAGGGTGGCGGTTCTTC
>TRBJ2-7|NA|few|TRBV13
CASSPRDKSYEQYF
TGTGCCAGCAGCCCAAGGGACAAGAGCTACGAGCAGTACTTC
>TRBJ2-3|NA|NA|TRBV9
CASSVLGSGTDTQYF
TGTGCCAGCAGCGTGCTCGGTAGCGGCACAGATACGCAGTATTTT
>TRBJ2-1|NA|few|TRBV6-5
CASRRNNEQFF
TGTGCCAGCAGGAGGAACAATGAGCAGTTCTTC
>TRBJ1-1|NA|once|TRBV11-3
CASSSDPRSGPMNTEAFF
TGTGCCAGCAGCTCCGACCCCCGGTCAGGTCCCATGAACACTGAAGCTTTCTTT
>TRBJ1-5|NA|few|TRBV11-2
CASSLAGQPQHF
TGTGCCAGCAGCTTAGCGGGTCAGCCCCAGCATTTT
>TRBJ1-5|NA|NA|TRBV27
CASSPLWGAGGQPQHF
TGTGCCAGCAGTCCCCTCTGGGGGGCGGGAGGGCAGCCCCAGCATTTT